The clone carrying this T cell receptor (beta chain) came up many times. Its target is not known. Regions amplified from RNA transcripts were the TCR beta CDR3 regions. When the TCR CDR3 underwent first-round RT-PCR, the HTBI primer set was used. TCRdb reprocessed the multiplex PCR reads with MiXCR, giving one entry per CDR3 protein. The sample shows 240,000 or so distinct CDR3 sequences, 16% of them seen only once. This sample is part of a study of T cells in Graves' hyperthyroidism and ophthalmopathy. Looking at the study overall: Specimen type is peripheral blood, collected at initial diagnosis prior to any treatment. Points from the study as a whole: Ophthalmopathy cases were set apart from stable hyperthyroidism by a 13 V-J model.

Germline V gives CDR1 MDHEN, CDR2 SYDVKM. The CDR3 covers 15 residues. V lost 6 bases and J lost 6, with 20 bases in between. Duration under 3 months, a NOSPECS grade of at least 4, and a Clinical Activity Score of at least 3 characterized the ophthalmopathy patients. The clonotype comes from a woman younger than 35 with Graves' ophthalmopathy. The sequencing input was blood. V and J are TRBV28 and TRBJ1-1; TRBD1 is a possible D gene (5 bases). Here the CDR3 DNA reads TGTGCCAGCAGCCTAAGGTCGGGGGGGTACGCTGAAGCTTTCTTT. Translation gives CASSLRSGGYAEAFF.